The 25 T cell receptor beta chains below come from one sample, sequenced in a study of control samples from healthy donors and cancer patients. Assay: immunoSEQ multiplex PCR; the TCRdb copy retains only in-frame clones and omits some. Among around 130,000 clones listed, about 95% were seen once. The sequencing sample was made of blood. The receptor set was obtained from a man younger than 45 in good health.

Only one count was recorded for this clone. The chain joins TRBV27 to TRBJ1-2; TRBD1 matches 9 bases. CDR1 is MNHEY and CDR2 is SMNVEV in the germline V gene (reference sequence). There are 13 residues in the CDR3. V gave up 7 bases and J gave up 5 bases; unmatched junction bases: 5. The chain's CDR3 is CASIGDREYGYTF. The CDR3 nucleotides are TGTGCCAGCATTGGGGACAGGGAATATGGCTACACCTTC.

The chain combines TRBV6-5 with TRBJ2-5, with D uncertain. The CDR3 loop spans 14 amino acids. Germline-derived CDR1 and CDR2 are MNHEY and SVGAGI. Trimming shortened V by 0 bases and J by 5 bases, and 10 bases separated the two germline ends. CDR3 sequence: CASSYSPLYETQYF. In nucleotides, the CDR3 is TGTGCCAGCAGTTACTCCCCCCTCTACGAGACCCAGTACTTC.

This chain joins TRBV4-3 and TRBJ1-1, with a weak D call TRBD1 (6 bases). The CDR3 spans 13 residues. V shed 3 bases and J shed 4 bases, with 9 bases lying between them. Per the germline V gene, CDR1 is LGHNA and CDR2 is YSLEER. CDR3 sequence reads: CASSQNRVTEAFF. The DNA for the CDR3 is TGCGCCAGCAGCCAGAACAGGGTCACTGAAGCTTTCTTT.

This clone showed up just once. The CDR3 DNA is TGTGCCAGCAGCTTAGGGACCTTCATGAACACTGAAGCTTTCTTT. It encodes CASSLGTFMNTEAFF. The chain employs TRBV5-5 and TRBJ1-1; perhaps TRBD1 as D (5 bases). There are 15 residues in the CDR3. V was shortened by 2 bases and J by 0 bases, with 11 bases between the two germline ends. Germline loops: CDR1 SGHKS, CDR2 YYEKEE (reference sequence).

The CDR3 nucleotides read TGCGCCAGCAGCCAACCCTTTAGCGGGGCTGCCTACAATGAGCAGTTCTTC. It codes for CASSQPFSGAAYNEQFF. This chain connects TRBV4-1 to TRBJ2-1; 8 positions match TRBD2. V lost 2 bases to trimming and J lost 2 bases; unmatched junction nucleotides: 8. Per the germline V gene, CDR1 is MGHRA and CDR2 is YSYEKL. The CDR3 has 17 amino acids.

V and J are TRBV24-1 and TRBJ2-3; 8 bases are shared with TRBD1. The CDR3 covers 16 residues. The J segment lost 5 bases and the V segment lost 2 bases, leaving 8 bases of the junction unmatched. Germline V lookup: CDR1 KGHDR, CDR2 SFDVKD. The CDR3 sequence: CATSDSRTGRRDTQYF. The CDR3 DNA reads TGTGCCACCAGTGATTCCCGGACAGGGCGACGAGATACGCAGTATTTT.

In its sample, this clone was seen once. The chain links TRBV7-9 to TRBJ2-7, with TRBD2 matching over 12 bases. CDR1 and CDR2 (germline): SEHNR, FQNEAQ (reference sequence). This CDR3 is built from 13 residues. Unmatched junction bases numbered 0, after V lost 3 bases and J lost 6 bases. CDR3 in DNA: TGTGCCAGCAGCTTGACTAGCGGGAGCGAGCAGTACTTC. Translating gives CASSLTSGSEQYF.

V and J are TRBV19 and TRBJ2-1, with D possibly matching TRBD1 (6 bases). The CDR3 totals 15 residues. Trimming shortened V by 4 bases and J by 0 bases, and 10 bases separated the two germline ends. In germline, CDR1 is LNHDA, CDR2 SQIVND (reference sequence). The CDR3: CASSKDRSSYNEQFF. In DNA form, the CDR3 reads TGTGCCAGTAGTAAAGACAGGAGCTCCTACAATGAGCAGTTCTTC.

The chain joins TRBV7-9 to TRBJ2-3, with 7 positions matching TRBD2. The CDR3 sequence is 17 residues long. V shed 3 bases and J 3 bases; nucleotides not matched to a gene: 12. Germline CDR1 and CDR2: SEHNR and FQNEAQ (reference sequence). The CDR3 region has the DNA TGTGCCAGCAGCTTCCCTCTACTAGCGCCCGATACAGATACGCAGTATTTT. This codes for CASSFPLLAPDTDTQYF. Based on the CDR3 plus reference TRBV7-9 and TRBJ2-3, the full variable domain is DTGVSQNPRHKITKRGQNVTFRCDPISEHNRLYWYRQTLGQGPEFLTYFQNEAQLEKSRLLSDRFSAERPKGSFSTLEIQRTEQGDSAMYLCASSFPLLAPDTDTQYFGPGTRLTVL.

DNA of the CDR3: TGTGCCTGTTCGGTGGGAAGCTACAATGAGCAGTTCTTC. Translation: CACSVGSYNEQFF. The chain couples TRBV7-3 to TRBJ2-1; D ambiguous. The CDR3 spans 13 residues. Germline lookup yields CDR1 SGHTA and CDR2 FQGTGA. Deletions cut 11 bases from V and 3 bases from J, with 14 bases between.

As DNA, the CDR3 is TGCGCCAGCAACGGCTGGGCAAGTCAAGGGGCGGGCACAGATACGCAGTATTTT. It codes for CASNGWASQGAGTDTQYF. The rearrangement joins TRBV10-2 to TRBJ2-3; the D gene is possibly TRBD1 (5 bases). The CDR3 has 18 amino acids. Germline V gene lookup returns CDR1 WSHSY and CDR2 SAAADI. V lost 7 bases and J 1 base, leaving 24 bases between the germline ends.

The J gene is TRBJ1-1, the V gene TRBV5-1; no firm D call. Looked up from germline, CDR1 is SGHRS and CDR2 is YFSETQ. The CDR3 covers 14 residues. With 2 bases removed from V and 0 bases from J, the gap between germline ends came to 8 bases. CDR3 sequence: CASSFYGMNTEAFF. The CDR3 DNA reads as TGCGCCAGCAGCTTTTACGGCATGAACACTGAAGCTTTCTTT.

The V call is TRBV10-3, the J call TRBJ2-2; no clear D. The V gene lost 3 bases and the J gene lost 6 bases, with 2 bases spanning the gap. The CDR3 is 11 residues long. The germline CDR1 and CDR2 sequences are ENHRY and SYGVKD. The CDR3 is CAISESGELFF. The CDR3, as DNA: TGTGCCATCAGTGAATCCGGGGAGCTGTTTTTT.

This chain links TRBV5-6 with TRBJ1-2; no definite D call. Germline V gives CDR1 SGHDT, CDR2 YYEEEE. With 6 bases removed from V and 1 base from J, the gap between germline ends came to 13 bases. CDR3 length: 14 amino acids. The CDR3 sequence is CASNQRRINYGYTF. The CDR3 DNA is TGTGCCAGCAACCAACGACGGATTAACTATGGCTACACCTTC.

This chain links TRBV7-3 with TRBJ2-3; D unclear. The V and J ends lost 2 bases and 2 bases respectively, with 20 bases between them. The CDR3 is 18 residues long. Germline CDR1 is SGHTA and CDR2 is FQGTGA. DNA for the CDR3: TGTGCCAGCAGCTTATCACCCCAAGAAGCGACCTACACAGATACGCAGTATTTT. Protein: CASSLSPQEATYTDTQYF.

The chain joins TRBV5-1 to TRBJ1-6; possible D gene TRBD1, 6 bases. This CDR3 contains 16 residues. The germline V gene has CDR1 SGHRS and CDR2 YFSETQ. V was clipped by 0 bases and J by 3 bases, with 10 bases between them. The DNA for the CDR3 is TGCGCCAGCAGCTTGGCCGGACAGAACTATAATTCACCCCTCCACTTT. Protein sequence: CASSLAGQNYNSPLHF.

V is TRBV3-1 (or the pseudogene TRBV3-2) and J is TRBJ2-7, with D perhaps given as TRBD1 or TRBD2 (5 bases each). The V and J ends lost 1 base and 7 bases respectively, with 5 bases between them. The CDR3 runs to 11 residues. CDR1 is LGHDT and CDR2 is YNNKEL in the germline V gene (reference sequence). The CDR3 region is CASSQGGEQYF. The CDR3 coding sequence is TGTGCCAGCAGCCAAGGGGGGGAGCAGTACTTC.

This clone showed up just a few times. This chain joins TRBV7-3 and TRBJ1-1; no reliable D call. Germline V gene data show CDR1 as SGHTA and CDR2 as FQGTGA. CDR3 length: 14 amino acids. The ends were cut back, 2 bases at V and 4 bases at J, with 11 bases in the middle. CDR3 nucleotides: TGTGCCAGCAGCTTATTAGGGCCAAGCACTGAAGCTTTCTTT. Amino acids: CASSLLGPSTEAFF.

The chain has TRBV2 and TRBJ2-5; 11 bases map to TRBD2. CDR1 and CDR2 from the germline V gene are SNHLY and FYNNEI. J gave up 1 base and V 10 bases, and 8 bases lay outside the gene matches. This CDR3 contains 15 residues. The CDR3 is CAIKETSGVQETQYF. CDR3 nucleotides: TGTGCCATCAAAGAGACTAGCGGGGTCCAAGAGACCCAGTACTTC.

The rearrangement links TRBV9 to TRBJ2-7; no firm D call. In germline, CDR1 is SGDLS, CDR2 YYNGEE. V dropped 0 bases and J dropped 3 bases, with 7 bases sitting between them. There are 13 residues in the CDR3. The CDR3, as DNA: TGTGCCAGCAGCGTAGGATACAGCTACGAGCAGTACTTC. Amino acids: CASSVGYSYEQYF. Based on the CDR3 plus reference TRBV9 and TRBJ2-7, the full variable domain is DSGVTQTPKHLITATGQRVTLRCSPRSGDLSVYWYQQSLDQGLQFLIQYYNGEERAKGNILERFSAQQFPDLHSELNLSSLELGDSALYFCASSVGYSYEQYFGPGTRLTVT.

The count of this clone is one. The chain employs TRBV19 and TRBJ1-5, with 7 nucleotides matching TRBD1. The CDR3 has 13 residues. V trimming: 7 bases; J trimming: 6 bases; junction bases outside the gene matches: 6. Germline CDR1 LNHDA, CDR2 SQIVND (reference sequence). In DNA form, the CDR3 reads TGTGCCAGTACGGACAGGTCTAGTCAGCCCCAGCATTTT. Translation gives CASTDRSSQPQHF.

The count of this clone is one. The rearrangement links TRBV12-3 or TRBV12-4 to TRBJ1-1; 8 bases map to TRBD1. CDR3 size: 12 residues. V dropped 6 bases and J dropped 6; count of bases not matched to a gene: 3. For the CDR3, the DNA is TGTGCCAGCAGACGGACAGGGTCTGAAGCTTTCTTT. Translated, it gives CASRRTGSEAFF.

The chain joins TRBV5-6 to TRBJ2-2; D is undetermined. V lost 2 bases and J 1 base, leaving 6 bases between the germline ends. CDR3 length: 14 residues. Per germline, CDR1 SGHDT and CDR2 YYEEEE. CDR3 sequence reads: CASSFRKNTGELFF. The CDR3 coding sequence is TGTGCCAGCAGCTTTCGGAAGAACACCGGGGAGCTGTTTTTT.

This clone is a singleton in its sample. The rearrangement joins TRBV4-1 to TRBJ1-5; no clear D gene. This CDR3 is 15 amino acids long. V was cut by 4 bases and J by 0 bases, with 10 bases left in between. Germline V gene sequence: CDR1 MGHRA, CDR2 YSYEKL. In DNA, the CDR3 is TGCGCCAGCAGCCCCTACAGAGATAGCAATCAGCCCCAGCATTTT. It yields the protein CASSPYRDSNQPQHF.

The chain uses TRBV12-1 and TRBJ1-5; TRBD1, the D gene given by the table, was not confirmed from the DNA. TRBV12-1 constitutes a pseudogene. There are 17 residues in the CDR3. CDR3 coding DNA: TGTGCCAGCAGCTTTGGGACAGGACAACTTAGCAATCAGCCCCAGCATTTT. Its translation: CASSFGTGQLSNQPQHF.